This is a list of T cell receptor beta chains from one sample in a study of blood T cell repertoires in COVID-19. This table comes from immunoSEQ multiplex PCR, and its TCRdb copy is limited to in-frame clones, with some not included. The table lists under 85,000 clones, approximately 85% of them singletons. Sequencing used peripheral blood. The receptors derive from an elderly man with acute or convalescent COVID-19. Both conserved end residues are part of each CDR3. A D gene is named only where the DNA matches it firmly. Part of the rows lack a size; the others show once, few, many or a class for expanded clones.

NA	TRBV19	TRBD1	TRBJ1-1	CASRTGGTEAFF	TGTGCCAGTAGGACAGGGGGCACTGAAGCTTTCTTT
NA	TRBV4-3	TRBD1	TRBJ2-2	CASSHRQGAPNAGELFF	TGCGCCAGCAGCCATAGACAGGGGGCCCCGAACGCCGGGGAGCTGTTTTTT
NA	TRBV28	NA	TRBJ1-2	CASRPPDSYGYTF	TGTGCCAGCAGGCCCCCGGACAGCTATGGCTACACCTTC
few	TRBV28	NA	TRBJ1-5	CASSLPGELKPQHF	TGTGCCAGCAGTTTACCAGGGGAGCTAAAGCCCCAGCATTTT
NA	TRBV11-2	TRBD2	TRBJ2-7	CASSLAGRVTYEQYF	TGTGCCAGCAGCTTAGCAGGGAGGGTCACCTACGAGCAGTACTTC
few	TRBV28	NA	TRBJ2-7	CASSFLGAGEQYF	TGTGCCAGCAGTTTCCTAGGGGCTGGCGAGCAGTACTTC
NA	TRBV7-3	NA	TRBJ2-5	CASSLGTGPQETQYF	TGTGCCAGCAGCTTAGGAACAGGGCCCCAAGAGACCCAGTACTTC
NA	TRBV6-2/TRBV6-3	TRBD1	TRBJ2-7	CASSKPVQGVAYEQYF	TGTGCCAGCAGCAAACCCGTCCAGGGGGTAGCGTACGAGCAGTACTTC
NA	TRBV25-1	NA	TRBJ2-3	CASSPQRLATTDTQYF	TGTGCCAGCAGTCCCCAAAGGCTAGCGACCACAGATACGCAGTATTTT
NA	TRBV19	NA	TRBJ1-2	CASSMRSGGYTF	TGTGCCAGTAGTATGAGGTCCGGTGGCTACACCTTC
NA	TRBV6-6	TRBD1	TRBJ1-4	CASRQQGTNEKLFF	TGTGCCAGCAGACAACAGGGGACTAATGAAAAACTGTTTTTT
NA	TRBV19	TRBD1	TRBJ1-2	CASSLVGQGYGYTF	TGTGCCAGTAGCCTAGTGGGACAGGGCTATGGCTACACCTTC
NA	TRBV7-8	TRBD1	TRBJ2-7	CASSLAGTGSYEQYF	TGTGCCAGCAGCCTAGCCGGGACAGGCTCCTACGAGCAGTACTTC
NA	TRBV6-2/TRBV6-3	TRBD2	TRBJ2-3	CASSPGDYQSTDTQYF	TGTGCCAGCAGTCCGGGGGACTACCAGAGCACAGATACGCAGTATTTT
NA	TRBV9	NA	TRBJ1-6	CASSVYGAGLNSPLHF	TGTGCCAGCAGCGTATACGGAGCAGGGCTTAATTCACCCCTCCACTTT
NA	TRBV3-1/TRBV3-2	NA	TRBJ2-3	CASSQGPGTDTQYF	TGTGCCAGCAGCCAAGGGCCAGGCACAGATACGCAGTATTTT
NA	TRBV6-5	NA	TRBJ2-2	CASSSSGTGELFF	TGTGCCAGCAGTTCCAGCGGAACTGGGGAGCTGTTTTTT
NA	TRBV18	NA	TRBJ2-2	CASSPAVESFTGELFF	TGTGCCAGCTCACCCGCGGTGGAGAGTTTCACCGGGGAGCTGTTTTTT
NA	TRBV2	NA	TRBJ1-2	CASSLRDGYTF	TGTGCCAGCAGCCTCAGGGATGGCTACACCTTC
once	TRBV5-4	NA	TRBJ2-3	CASSLRGDTQYF	TGTGCCAGCAGCTTGAGGGGAGATACGCAGTATTTT
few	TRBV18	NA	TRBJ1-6	CASSESAGGDYNSPLHF	TGTGCCAGCTCGGAAAGTGCGGGGGGAGATTATAATTCACCCCTCCACTTT
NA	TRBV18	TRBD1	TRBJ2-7	CASSPPGQGAREQYF	TGTGCCAGCTCACCCCCGGGACAGGGGGCTCGTGAGCAGTACTTC
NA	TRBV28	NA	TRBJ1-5	CATGGAASNQPQHF	TGTGCAACCGGGGGGGCCGCAAGCAATCAGCCCCAGCATTTT
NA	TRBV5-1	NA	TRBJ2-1	CASSLGRERSYNEQFF	TGCGCCAGCAGCTTGGGGAGGGAGCGATCCTACAATGAGCAGTTCTTC
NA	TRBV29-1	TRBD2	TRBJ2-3	CSVAIAGGGDTQYF	TGCAGCGTTGCCATAGCGGGAGGGGGAGATACGCAGTATTTT
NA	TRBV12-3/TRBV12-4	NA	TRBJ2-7	CASSLVGAYEQYF	TGTGCCAGCAGTTTAGTAGGGGCGTACGAGCAGTACTTC
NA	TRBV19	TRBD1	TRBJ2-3	CASSKTGTGVYTQYF	TGTGCCAGTAGCAAAACCGGGACAGGGGTATATACGCAGTATTTT
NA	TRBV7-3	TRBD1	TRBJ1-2	CASRKTGQHPSGYTF	TGTGCCAGCAGGAAAACGGGACAGCACCCTTCTGGCTACACCTTC
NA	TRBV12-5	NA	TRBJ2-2	CASGLVRFDTKNTGELFF	TGTGCTAGTGGTTTGGTACGGTTTGACACCAAGAACACCGGGGAGCTGTTTTTT
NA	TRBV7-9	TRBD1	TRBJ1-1	CASSPDRGRVLNTEAFF	TGTGCCAGCAGTCCCGACAGGGGGCGCGTTCTGAACACTGAAGCTTTCTTT
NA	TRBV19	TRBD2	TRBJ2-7	CASSTTSGEVGKQYF	TGTGCCAGTAGTACCACTAGCGGGGAGGTGGGCAAGCAGTACTTC
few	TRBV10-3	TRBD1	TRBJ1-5	CAISESTQGGNQPQHF	TGTGCCATCAGTGAGTCGACTCAGGGGGGCAATCAGCCCCAGCATTTT
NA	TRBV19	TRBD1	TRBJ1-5	CASSDREGQPQHF	TGTGCCAGTAGCGACAGGGAAGGGCAGCCCCAGCATTTT
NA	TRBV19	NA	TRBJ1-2	CASSPRAYGYTF	TGTGCCAGTAGCCCCAGGGCGTATGGCTACACCTTC
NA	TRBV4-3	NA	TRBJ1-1	CASSQEGRGTEAFF	TGCGCCAGCAGCCAAGAGGGTCGGGGCACTGAAGCTTTCTTT
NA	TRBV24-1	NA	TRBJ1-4	CATGSGFSEKLFF	TGTGCCACCGGCTCAGGGTTTTCGGAAAAACTGTTTTTT
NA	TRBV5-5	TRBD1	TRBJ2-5	CASSYVPGQGTETQYF	TGTGCCAGCAGCTACGTCCCGGGACAGGGGACGGAGACCCAGTACTTC